The text below deals with one T cell receptor (beta chain). The sample belongs to a study of OX40 agonist ivuxolimab in advanced cancers. Assay: immunoSEQ multiplex PCR; the TCRdb copy retains only in-frame clones and omits some. Here the sample spans some 43,000 clones, about 88% being singletons. Trimming shortened V by 4 bases and J by 0 bases, and 9 bases separated the two germline ends. The CDR3 consists of 14 residues. In germline, CDR1 is MGHRA, CDR2 YSYEKL. This sample comprised CD4+ or CD8+ T cells sorted from blood, obtained in a trial of the OX40 agonist ivuxolimab. The chain uses TRBV4-1 and TRBJ1-1; maybe TRBD1 (5 bases). This clonotype was obtained from an adult with an advanced solid tumor such as melanoma, head and neck, liver or kidney cancer. CDR3 amino acids: CASSRGRLNTEAFF. CDR3 in DNA: TGCGCCAGCAGCCGGGGACGGTTGAACACTGAAGCTTTCTTT.